This T cell receptor beta chain came from a study of technical replicates of blood from several donors. The CDR3 loop spans 12 amino acids. CDR1 SGHRS and CDR2 YFSETQ come from the germline V gene. Between the trimmed V and J ends, which lost 6 bases and 4 bases, there was a span of 8 bases. The table came from immunoSEQ multiplex PCR; TCRdb's copy has only in-frame clones and leaves some out. The sample has 68,000 or so clones, roughly 90% seen once; the top ten hold approximately 4.8%. The sample comprised PBMCs. V and J are TRBV5-1 and TRBJ1-3; D gene uncertain. This clonotype was sampled from a human donor in good health. Some clones in this sample may be carry-over from other donors' samples. CDR3 DNA sequence: TGCGCCAGCACGGACTCGGGAAACACCATATATTTT. It translates to CASTDSGNTIYF.